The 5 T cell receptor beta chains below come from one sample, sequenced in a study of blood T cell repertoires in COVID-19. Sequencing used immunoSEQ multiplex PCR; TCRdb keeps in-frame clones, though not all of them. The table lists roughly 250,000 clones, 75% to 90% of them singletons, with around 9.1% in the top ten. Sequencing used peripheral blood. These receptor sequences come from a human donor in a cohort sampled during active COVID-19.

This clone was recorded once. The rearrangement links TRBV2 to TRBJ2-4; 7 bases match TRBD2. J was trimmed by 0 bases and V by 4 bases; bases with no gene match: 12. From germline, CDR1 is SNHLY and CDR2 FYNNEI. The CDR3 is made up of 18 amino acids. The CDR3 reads CASSGTRSDWGAKNIQYF. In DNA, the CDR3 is TGTGCCAGCAGTGGGACTAGGAGTGATTGGGGAGCCAAAAACATTCAGTACTTC. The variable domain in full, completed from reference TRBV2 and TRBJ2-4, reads EPEVTQTPSHQVTQMGQEVILRCVPISNHLYFYWYRQILGQKVEFLVSFYNNEISEKSEIFDDQFSVERPDGSNFTLKIRSTKLEDSAMYFCASSGTRSDWGAKNIQYFGAGTRLSVL.

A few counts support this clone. The CDR3 bases are TGCAGCGCAAGAGGGGGGGCCGGCCGGAGAGACACTGAAGCTTTCTTT. Amino acids: CSARGGAGRRDTEAFF. The V and J genes are TRBV29-1 and TRBJ1-1; perhaps TRBD1 as D (6 bases). Trimming cost V 7 bases and J 3 bases, with 24 bases left between them. CDR3 length: 16 residues. Per germline, CDR1 SQVTM and CDR2 ANQGSEA. Combining the CDR3 with reference TRBV29-1 and TRBJ1-1 gives the whole variable domain SAVISQKPSRDICQRGTSLTIQCQVDSQVTMMFWYRQQPGQSLTLIATANQGSEATYESGFVIDKFPISRPNLTFSTLTVSNMSPEDSSIYLCSARGGAGRRDTEAFFGQGTRLTVV.

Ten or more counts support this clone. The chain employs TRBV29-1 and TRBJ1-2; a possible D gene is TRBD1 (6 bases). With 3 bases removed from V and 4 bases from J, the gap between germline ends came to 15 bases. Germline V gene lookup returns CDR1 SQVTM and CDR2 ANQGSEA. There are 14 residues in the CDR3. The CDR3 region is CSVDPRGLSYGYTF. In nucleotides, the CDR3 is TGCAGCGTTGACCCCAGGGGTCTTTCCTATGGCTACACCTTC.

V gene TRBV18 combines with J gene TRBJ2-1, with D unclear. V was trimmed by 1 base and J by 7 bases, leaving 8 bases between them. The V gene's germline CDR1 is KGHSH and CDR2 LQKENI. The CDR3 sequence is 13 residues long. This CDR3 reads CASSPLGRNEQFF. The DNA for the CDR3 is TGTGCCAGCTCACCACTTGGCAGAAATGAGCAGTTCTTC. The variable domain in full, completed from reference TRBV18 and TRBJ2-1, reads NAGVMQNPRHLVRRRGQEARLRCSPMKGHSHVYWYRQLPEEGLKFMVYLQKENIIDESGMPKERFSAEFPKEGPSILRIQQVVRGDSAAYFCASSPLGRNEQFFGPGTRLTVL.

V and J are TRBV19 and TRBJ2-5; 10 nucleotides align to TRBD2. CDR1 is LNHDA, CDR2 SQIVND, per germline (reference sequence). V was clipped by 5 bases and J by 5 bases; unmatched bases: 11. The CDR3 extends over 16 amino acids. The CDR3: CASSALTSGEGETQYF. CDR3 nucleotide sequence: TGTGCCAGTAGTGCCCTCACTAGCGGGGAAGGGGAGACCCAGTACTTC.